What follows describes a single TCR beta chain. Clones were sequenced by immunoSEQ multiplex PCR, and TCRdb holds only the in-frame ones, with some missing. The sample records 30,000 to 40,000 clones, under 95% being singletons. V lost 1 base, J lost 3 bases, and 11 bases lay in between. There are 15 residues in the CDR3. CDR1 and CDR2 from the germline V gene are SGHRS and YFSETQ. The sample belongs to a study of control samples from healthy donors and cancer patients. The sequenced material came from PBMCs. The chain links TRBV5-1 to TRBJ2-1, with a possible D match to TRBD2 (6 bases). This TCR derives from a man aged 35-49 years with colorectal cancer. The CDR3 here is CASSLLGGDYNEQFF. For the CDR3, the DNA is TGCGCCAGCAGCTTGTTGGGGGGAGACTACAATGAGCAGTTCTTC.